Each of the 30 T cell receptor beta chains below was sequenced from the same sample in a study of blood T cell repertoires in COVID-19. Clones were sequenced by immunoSEQ multiplex PCR, and TCRdb holds only the in-frame ones, with some missing. The sample shows around 260,000 clones, roughly 90% of them seen only once. Sequences were obtained from peripheral blood. The receptor source for this set is a man between 60 and 75 years old who had recovered from COVID-19.

This chain uses TRBV18 with TRBJ2-3, with 9 nucleotides matching TRBD2. From germline, CDR1 is KGHSH and CDR2 LQKENI. There are 15 residues in the CDR3. V gave up 3 bases and J gave up 4 bases; unmatched junction bases: 5. CDR3 loop: CASSPISGGADTQYF. The CDR3 DNA is TGTGCCAGCTCACCTATTAGCGGGGGTGCAGATACGCAGTATTTT.

The chain carries TRBV18 and TRBJ1-1, with 7 bases that match TRBD1. Per germline, CDR1 KGHSH and CDR2 LQKENI. Trimming removed 2 bases from V and 1 base from J; junction bases left unmatched: 7. This CDR3 has 16 residues. In DNA, the CDR3 is TGTGCCAGCTCACCAACGGAAAGGGGGCCGAACACTGAAGCTTTCTTT. This encodes CASSPTERGPNTEAFF.

V and J are TRBV5-1 and TRBJ2-1, with D tentatively TRBD1 (6 bases). Germline loops: CDR1 SGHRS, CDR2 YFSETQ. Trimming pared 4 bases from V and 2 bases from J, leaving 16 bases between. The CDR3 spans 16 residues. CDR3 nucleotides: TGCGCCAGCAGCGGGATGCAGGGGTGGACCTACAATGAGCAGTTCTTC. Amino acid sequence: CASSGMQGWTYNEQFF.

The chain employs TRBV5-6 and TRBJ2-1; 9 bases map to TRBD1. Germline values: CDR1 SGHDT, CDR2 YYEEEE. V lost 2 bases and J lost 1; bases outside the gene matches: 13. CDR3 size: 19 residues. The CDR3 protein is CASSFYPTFGQGSYNEQFF. The CDR3 region has the DNA TGTGCCAGCAGCTTCTACCCCACATTTGGACAGGGGTCCTACAATGAGCAGTTCTTC.

This chain joins TRBV7-3 and TRBJ2-2; 12 bases fit TRBD2. This CDR3 is built from 17 residues. V trimming: 3 bases; J trimming: 4 bases; junction bases outside the gene matches: 6. The germline V gene encodes CDR1 SGHTA and CDR2 FQGTGA. Written as DNA, the CDR3 is TGTGCCAGCAGCTTCCCCCGACTAGCGGGGGCCACCGGGGAGCTGTTTTTT. Its protein is CASSFPRLAGATGELFF.

The rearrangement joins TRBV5-1 to TRBJ1-1, with 8 bases fitting TRBD1. CDR1 and CDR2 (germline): SGHRS, YFSETQ. Trimming took 4 bases from V and 2 from J; bases not matched to a gene: 7. The CDR3 has 15 residues. CDR3 residues: CASSPDRAPNTEAFF. The CDR3 DNA reads TGCGCCAGCAGCCCGGACAGGGCTCCCAACACTGAAGCTTTCTTT.

The chain recombines TRBV7-8 with TRBJ2-5, with TRBD2 as a possible D gene (6 bases). The CDR3 extends over 16 amino acids. The germline gives CDR1 SGHVS, CDR2 FQNEAQ. V was trimmed by 0 bases and J by 3 bases, leaving 14 bases between them. The CDR3 loop is CASSLAETRREETQYF. The CDR3 nucleotides read TGTGCCAGCAGCTTAGCGGAGACTAGAAGAGAAGAGACCCAGTACTTC.

V is TRBV9 and J is TRBJ2-7, with D hard to call. The CDR3 length is 14 residues. Germline lookup yields CDR1 SGDLS and CDR2 YYNGEE. Trimming took 0 bases from V and 5 from J, leaving 12 bases between them. The CDR3 coding sequence is TGTGCCAGCAGCGTAGTGGCAGGTGCCCACGAGCAGTACTTC. Its protein product is CASSVVAGAHEQYF.

This clone has just a few counts. This rearrangement joins TRBV15 to TRBJ2-2; D is unclear. CDR1 is LNHNV and CDR2 is YYDKDF in the germline V gene (reference sequence). With 1 base removed from V and 1 base from J, the gap between germline ends came to 7 bases. The CDR3 runs to 15 residues. This CDR3 reads CATSRGGRNTGELFF. In DNA, the CDR3 is TGTGCCACCAGCAGAGGTGGTAGGAACACCGGGGAGCTGTTTTTT.

The rearrangement links TRBV14 to TRBJ1-2, with TRBD1 matching over 8 bases. Germline V gene data show CDR1 as SGHDN and CDR2 as FVKESK. CDR3 length equals 14 residues. J lost 6 bases, V lost 4 bases, and 7 bases had no gene match. CDR3 DNA: TGTGCCAGCAGCCCCCTCGGACAGGGAAATGGCTACACCTTC. Amino acids: CASSPLGQGNGYTF.

The rearrangement links TRBV4-1 to TRBJ2-3, with TRBD2 matching over 11 bases. The CDR3 spans 15 residues. Germline assignment: CDR1 MGHRA and CDR2 YSYEKL. After removal of 4 bases from V and 2 bases from J, the junction contained 2 bases not matched to a gene. The CDR3 DNA follows: TGCGCCAGCAGCCCGGGACTAGCGGACACAGATACGCAGTATTTT. Protein sequence: CASSPGLADTDTQYF.

The gene calls are TRBV5-1 and TRBJ1-5; D may be TRBD1 (5 bases). Trimming shortened V by 4 bases and J by 3 bases, and 17 bases separated the two germline ends. This CDR3 is 16 amino acids long. Germline CDR1 reads SGHRS; CDR2 reads YFSETQ. For the CDR3, the DNA is TGCGCCAGCAGCAACTCAGGGTGGGTACCCAATCAGCCCCAGCATTTT. Translation gives CASSNSGWVPNQPQHF. Full variable domain (remainder filled in from reference TRBV5-1 and TRBJ1-5): KAGVTQTPRYLIKTRGQQVTLSCSPISGHRSVSWYQQTPGQGLQFLFEYFSETQRNKGNFPGRFSGRQFSNSRSEMNVSTLELGDSALYLCASSNSGWVPNQPQHFGDGTRLSIL.

The chain uses TRBV10-2 and TRBJ2-5, with 7 bases lining up with TRBD2. CDR1 and CDR2 from the germline V gene are WSHSY and SAAADI. Germline trimming cut 2 bases from V and 5 bases from J; bases unmatched to any gene: 8. This CDR3 is built from 15 residues. CDR3 nucleotide sequence: TGCGCCAGCAGTGAGATCGGGGGGATGGTCGAGACCCAGTACTTC. This sequence encodes CASSEIGGMVETQYF.

The chain couples TRBV24-1 to TRBJ1-1, with 8 bases lining up with TRBD1. The CDR3 is 14 residues long. V lost 5 bases, J lost 6 bases, and 7 bases stayed unmatched. The V gene's germline CDR1 is KGHDR and CDR2 SFDVKD. CDR3: CATSGRQGISEAFF. Written as DNA, the CDR3 is TGTGCCACCAGTGGGAGACAGGGGATCTCTGAAGCTTTCTTT.

V usage is TRBV7-7 and J usage is TRBJ2-1, with 8 bases aligning to TRBD2. The CDR3 has 14 amino acids. In germline, CDR1 is SSHAT, CDR2 FNYEAQ (reference sequence). This chain's CDR3 is CAVTRGGLYNEQFF. The CDR3 DNA is TGTGCTGTAACCCGGGGGGGCCTATACAATGAGCAGTTCTTC.

This clone was detected only a few times. The CDR3 reads CASSLDRGPKGYTF. Here the CDR3 DNA reads TGTGCCAGCAGCTTGGACAGGGGGCCTAAAGGCTACACCTTC. This chain connects TRBV5-4 to TRBJ1-2; TRBD1 aligns across 9 bases. The CDR3 spans 14 residues. Germline values: CDR1 SGHNT, CDR2 YYREEE (reference sequence). J lost 8 bases, V lost 0 bases, and 5 bases had no gene match.

The chain couples TRBV9 to TRBJ1-1; 11 bases match TRBD1. Germline CDR1 is SGDLS and CDR2 is YYNGEE. The CDR3 loop spans 17 amino acids. J gave up 0 bases and V 3 bases, and 7 bases lay outside the gene matches. This chain's CDR3 is CASSAEGTGGMNTEAFF. DNA of the CDR3: TGTGCCAGCAGCGCAGAAGGGACAGGGGGGATGAACACTGAAGCTTTCTTT.

This clone was seen just once. The rearrangement joins TRBV29-1 to TRBJ2-1, with a weak D call TRBD1 (5 bases). The CDR3 has 13 residues. Germline values: CDR1 SQVTM, CDR2 ANQGSEA. V was pared by 3 bases and J by 8 bases, with 14 bases between. In DNA form, the CDR3 reads TGCAGCGTTGATAGCCAGGGAACCGATGAGCAGTTCTTC. It is translated as CSVDSQGTDEQFF.

The CDR3 protein is CASSLDEQGQGNQPQHF. The CDR3, as DNA: TGTGCCAGCAGCTTAGATGAGCAGGGCCAGGGCAATCAGCCCCAGCATTTT. The chain is built from TRBV7-8 and TRBJ1-5, with D possibly TRBD1 on 5 matching bases. The CDR3 is 17 amino acids. V gave up 1 base and J gave up 2 bases, with 15 bases separating them. Germline V gives CDR1 SGHVS, CDR2 FQNEAQ.

This CDR3 reads CASSQLASSDTQYF. The CDR3 DNA follows: TGTGCCAGCAGTCAACTAGCGTCAAGCGATACGCAGTATTTT. The rearrangement links TRBV11-3 to TRBJ2-3; TRBD2 aligns across 7 bases. The CDR3 has 14 amino acids. Germline V gene sequence: CDR1 SGHNT, CDR2 YENEEA. V lost 6 bases and J lost 6; bases outside the gene matches: 9.

By share of the sample, this clone is medium-sized (0.01 to 0.1%). This CDR3 is also generated by other DNA sequences in the sample. The rearrangement links TRBV10-3 to TRBJ1-1, with no clear D. The V gene lost 0 bases and the J gene lost 3 bases, with 8 bases spanning the gap. The CDR3 is 14 residues long. Germline V gene lookup returns CDR1 ENHRY and CDR2 SYGVKD. Here the CDR3 DNA reads TGTGCCATCAGTGAGTCCGAGGGTTACACTGAAGCTTTCTTT. It encodes CAISESEGYTEAFF.

The CDR3 spells CASSEGQTTEAFF. The CDR3 nucleotides read TGTGCCAGCAGCGAGGGACAGACCACTGAAGCTTTCTTT. This rearrangement joins TRBV7-3 to TRBJ1-1; 7 nucleotides match TRBD1. V dropped 5 bases and J dropped 4; count of bases not matched to a gene: 4. The length of the CDR3 is 13 residues. Germline loops: CDR1 SGHTA, CDR2 FQGTGA.

The chain carries TRBV18 and TRBJ2-5, with TRBD1 identical over 7 bases. V trimming: 3 bases; J trimming: 4 bases; junction bases outside the gene matches: 8. The germline V gene encodes CDR1 KGHSH and CDR2 LQKENI. There are 15 residues in the CDR3. The CDR3 DNA reads TGTGCCAGCTCACCGCGACAGGGTGTCGCAGAGACCCAGTACTTC. Translating gives CASSPRQGVAETQYF.

The chain links TRBV9 to TRBJ1-1, with D possibly being TRBD1 (6 bases). Germline values: CDR1 SGDLS, CDR2 YYNGEE. V was shortened by 3 bases and J by 1 base, with 10 bases between the two germline ends. This CDR3 has 14 amino acids. The CDR3 DNA sequence: TGTGCCAGCAGCGACCTACAGGGGAACACTGAAGCTTTCTTT. As protein: CASSDLQGNTEAFF. The full variable domain, rest sourced from reference TRBV9 and TRBJ1-1, is DSGVTQTPKHLITATGQRVTLRCSPRSGDLSVYWYQQSLDQGLQFLIQYYNGEERAKGNILERFSAQQFPDLHSELNLSSLELGDSALYFCASSDLQGNTEAFFGQGTRLTVV.

The V call is TRBV6-2 or TRBV6-3, the J call TRBJ1-2; maybe TRBD1 (6 bases). Trimming left V 0 bases short and J 8 bases short, with 16 bases between. The germline V gene encodes CDR1 MNHEY and CDR2 SVGEGT. This CDR3 is built from 15 residues. The CDR3 bases are TGTGCCAGCAGTTACTCGATAGACAGGATGGAGGGCTACACCTTC. Protein product: CASSYSIDRMEGYTF.

The chain has TRBV4-2 and TRBJ2-1; 8 nucleotides agree with TRBD1. J lost 9 bases, V lost 0 bases, and 10 bases had no gene match. CDR3 length: 16 residues. Germline assignment: CDR1 LGHNA and CDR2 YNFKEQ. For the CDR3, the DNA is TGTGCCAGCAGCCAAGATCGCGCAGGGGGCAAGGGTGAGCAGTTCTTC. It encodes CASSQDRAGGKGEQFF.

This chain links TRBV19 with TRBJ2-7, with TRBD1 matching over 11 bases. The CDR3 has 15 residues. Germline V CDR1 and CDR2: LNHDA, SQIVND (reference sequence). V lost 5 bases to trimming and J lost 6 bases; unmatched junction nucleotides: 9. The CDR3 loop reads CASSEAGTGGGEQYF. Written as DNA, the CDR3 is TGTGCCAGTAGTGAAGCCGGGACAGGGGGAGGCGAGCAGTACTTC.

This sequence joins TRBV11-3 and TRBJ1-2; 10 nucleotides agree with TRBD1. Per germline, CDR1 SGHNT and CDR2 YENEEA. The CDR3 has 17 residues. V trimming: 1 base; J trimming: 4 bases; junction bases outside the gene matches: 9. The CDR3: CASSLGSRTGGFYGYTF. In nucleotides, the CDR3 is TGTGCCAGCAGCTTAGGATCCAGGACAGGGGGGTTCTATGGCTACACCTTC.

The chain joins TRBV9 to TRBJ1-2, with 7 nucleotides matching TRBD1. Trimming cost V 5 bases and J 3 bases; bases outside gene matches: 16. The germline gives CDR1 SGDLS, CDR2 YYNGEE. The CDR3 runs 17 residues. CDR3 sequence: CASSSRGPGREYYGYTF. The CDR3 bases are TGTGCCAGCAGTAGTAGGGGGCCGGGTAGGGAGTACTATGGCTACACCTTC.

The V call is TRBV19, the J call TRBJ1-2; maybe TRBD1 (6 bases). V lost 9 bases and J lost 8, with 25 bases in between. The CDR3 runs to 15 residues. Germline V CDR1 and CDR2: LNHDA, SQIVND (reference sequence). The CDR3 here is CASVYSGGATRGYTF. The CDR3 DNA reads TGTGCCAGCGTTTATAGCGGGGGCGCAACGAGAGGCTACACCTTC.